The clone carrying this T cell receptor beta chain was detected ten times or more. Its antigen remains unidentified. One entry per CDR3 protein results from TCRdb running MiXCR on the 5' RACE reads. The sample has 300,000 to 400,000 distinct CDR3 sequences, around 20% seen once. The CDR3 covers 14 residues. Germline CDR1 reads SGHVS; CDR2 reads FQNEAQ. The V end was cut by 5 bases, the J end by 8 bases, with 16 bases between. This sample is drawn from a study of T-cell memory formation after mild COVID-19. Study observations and caveats: CD4+ bias marked clones expanding day 15 to 37, unlike balanced contracting clones.

The sample was PBMCs or a T cell subset sorted from them (not recorded which). The gene calls are TRBV7-8 and TRBJ2-1, with D tentatively TRBD1 (6 bases). This sequence was found in an adult woman who had mild COVID-19 (a few samples of this study predate the infection). Cell type and time point are not known. CDR3 in DNA: TGTGCCAGCAGCCAGACTGCACAGGGACATGAGCAGTTCTTC. Its translation: CASSQTAQGHEQFF.